The clone carrying this T cell receptor beta chain was seen a few times. The sample originates from a study of T-cell reconstitution after alpha-beta-depleted transplantation in children. This sample's TCRbeta library carried unique molecular identifier barcodes. TCRdb independently ran MiXCR on the PCR reads; one entry per CDR3 protein. The sample lists around 400,000 distinct CDR3 sequences, about 20% occurring once. Germline values: CDR1 SNHLY, CDR2 FYNNEI. The CDR3 spans 15 residues. Trimming removed 3 bases at V and 0 bases at J, with 10 bases between. This TCR derives from a human donor who donated a stem cell graft to a child with acute myeloid leukemia. V is TRBV2 and J is TRBJ2-3; D unclear. The source material was PBMCs from the stem cell graft donor, sampled from the stem cell graft. The CDR3 reads CASSESRASTDTQYF. CDR3 nucleotide sequence: TGTGCCAGCAGTGAGTCTAGAGCTAGCACAGATACGCAGTATTTT.